The 13 T cell receptor beta chains in this list originate from one sample, sequenced in a study of cytomegalovirus exposure and HLA in healthy donors. The data were produced by immunoSEQ multiplex PCR, yet TCRdb's version contains in-frame clones alone and is incomplete. Of more than 150,000 clones in the sample, around four fifths are singletons; the top ten hold around 7%. The sample was PBMCs. Every receptor here comes from a man younger than 35 in good health and CMV-seropositive.

This sequence joins TRBV10-3 and TRBJ2-7, with TRBD2 matching over 7 bases. Germline V gene sequence: CDR1 ENHRY, CDR2 SYGVKD. The CDR3 runs 14 residues. J lost 4 bases, V lost 0 bases, and 3 bases had no gene match. CDR3 loop: CAISESGGRYEQYF. The CDR3, as DNA: TGTGCCATCAGTGAGTCCGGGGGGAGGTACGAGCAGTACTTC.

CDR3 sequence reads: CASSPRTGGIETQYF. In nucleotides, the CDR3 is TGTGCCAGCAGTCCCCGGACAGGGGGCATCGAGACCCAGTACTTC. The chain has TRBV25-1 and TRBJ2-5; 11 positions agree with TRBD1. J was trimmed by 5 bases and V by 5 bases; bases with no gene match: 7. The CDR3 loop spans 15 amino acids. Per the germline V gene, CDR1 is MGHDK and CDR2 is SYGVNS.

The chain links TRBV15 to TRBJ2-4, with D maybe TRBD2 (5 bases). Trimming removed 3 bases at V and 0 bases at J, with 9 bases between. Germline V lookup: CDR1 LNHNV, CDR2 YYDKDF (reference sequence). The CDR3 is made up of 15 amino acids. CDR3 sequence: CATSRGDLAKNIQYF. The CDR3 DNA is TGTGCCACCAGCAGGGGAGATCTAGCCAAAAACATTCAGTACTTC.

This clone was seen at least ten times. The V gene is TRBV13, the J gene TRBJ1-2, with TRBD1 identical over 8 bases. Per germline, CDR1 PRHDT and CDR2 FYEKMQ (reference sequence). The CDR3 loop spans 15 amino acids. V lost 0 bases and J lost 7; bases outside the gene matches: 7. The CDR3 loop reads CASSLGSWDRSGYTF. The CDR3 DNA is TGTGCCAGCAGCTTAGGTTCCTGGGACAGGTCTGGCTACACCTTC.

This clone appeared once. The chain uses TRBV9 and TRBJ2-1; weak D call: TRBD2 (6 bases). V shed 0 bases and J shed 5 bases, with 15 bases lying between them. Germline V gene sequence: CDR1 SGDLS, CDR2 YYNGEE. CDR3 length: 16 residues. The CDR3 sequence: CASSVVAGPGNNEQFF. The CDR3 DNA follows: TGTGCCAGCAGCGTAGTTGCGGGACCTGGGAACAATGAGCAGTTCTTC.

The rearrangement links TRBV9 to TRBJ2-3, with D perhaps matching TRBD2 (7 bases). Deletions cut 2 bases from V and 0 bases from J, with 13 bases between. Per germline, CDR1 SGDLS and CDR2 YYNGEE. This CDR3 is built from 16 residues. In DNA form, the CDR3 reads TGTGCCAGCAGCGTTGGCGGGGGCCCTAGCACAGATACGCAGTATTTT. Its translation is CASSVGGGPSTDTQYF.

This rearrangement joins TRBV7-7 to TRBJ2-1, with D perhaps TRBD2 (5 bases). CDR3 length equals 18 residues. Germline CDR1 reads SSHAT; CDR2 reads FNYEAQ (reference sequence). The ends were cut back, 3 bases at V and 5 bases at J, with 23 bases in the middle. The CDR3 protein is CASSFQPAGVGSDNEQFF. For the CDR3, the DNA is TGTGCCAGCAGCTTCCAACCCGCCGGGGTAGGCTCAGACAATGAGCAGTTCTTC.

The rearrangement uses TRBV2 and TRBJ2-3; D unresolved. The ends were cut back, 6 bases at V and 3 bases at J, with 4 bases in the middle. Germline-derived CDR1 and CDR2 are SNHLY and FYNNEI. CDR3 length equals 11 residues. Written as DNA, the CDR3 is TGTGCCAGCAGCAAAACAGATACGCAGTATTTT. Protein: CASSKTDTQYF.

This rearrangement joins TRBV6-4 to TRBJ2-7, with 7 positions matching TRBD2. The CDR3 extends over 13 amino acids. The V and J ends lost 6 bases and 9 bases, in that order; junction bases with no gene match: 11. CDR1 MRHNA and CDR2 SNTAGT come from the germline V gene. The CDR3 region is CASSLGGSNRQYF. The CDR3 nucleotides are TGTGCCAGCAGCTTGGGGGGGTCAAACCGGCAGTACTTC.

The rearrangement links TRBV9 to TRBJ2-1, with 7 bases that match TRBD2. Germline assignment: CDR1 SGDLS and CDR2 YYNGEE. The CDR3 sequence is 14 residues long. V was pared by 0 bases and J by 7 bases, with 4 bases of the junction left unmatched. CDR3 protein: CASSVGGGHNEQFF. The CDR3 DNA reads TGTGCCAGCAGCGTAGGGGGGGGTCATAATGAGCAGTTCTTC. The full variable domain, in which reference TRBV9 and TRBJ2-1 provide the parts outside the CDR3, is DSGVTQTPKHLITATGQRVTLRCSPRSGDLSVYWYQQSLDQGLQFLIQYYNGEERAKGNILERFSAQQFPDLHSELNLSSLELGDSALYFCASSVGGGHNEQFFGPGTRLTVL.

The V and J genes are TRBV5-1 and TRBJ2-1; D call uncertain. The V gene's germline CDR1 is SGHRS and CDR2 YFSETQ. The CDR3 totals 15 residues. Trimming took off 1 base at V and 6 bases at J, with 14 bases between the two ends. The CDR3 nucleotides read TGCGCCAGCAGCTTGAAGTCTAGACCTGGCAATGAGCAGTTCTTC. Translation: CASSLKSRPGNEQFF.

This chain joins TRBV5-1 and TRBJ2-5, with D hard to call. Between the trimmed V and J ends, which lost 0 bases and 5 bases, there was a span of 14 bases. This CDR3 is 15 amino acids long. Germline lookup yields CDR1 SGHRS and CDR2 YFSETQ. The CDR3 DNA reads TGCGCCAGCAGCTTGGATACTGGTCCTTGGGAGACCCAGTACTTC. Translated: CASSLDTGPWETQYF.

This chain joins TRBV13 and TRBJ2-1; 12 positions agree with TRBD2. From germline, CDR1 is PRHDT and CDR2 FYEKMQ (reference sequence). The ends lost 0 bases at V and 10 bases at J; junction bases unmatched: 1. There are 14 residues in the CDR3. The CDR3 region has the DNA TGTGCCAGCAGCTTAGGGACTAGCGGGAGCGAGCAGTTCTTC. Its translation is CASSLGTSGSEQFF.